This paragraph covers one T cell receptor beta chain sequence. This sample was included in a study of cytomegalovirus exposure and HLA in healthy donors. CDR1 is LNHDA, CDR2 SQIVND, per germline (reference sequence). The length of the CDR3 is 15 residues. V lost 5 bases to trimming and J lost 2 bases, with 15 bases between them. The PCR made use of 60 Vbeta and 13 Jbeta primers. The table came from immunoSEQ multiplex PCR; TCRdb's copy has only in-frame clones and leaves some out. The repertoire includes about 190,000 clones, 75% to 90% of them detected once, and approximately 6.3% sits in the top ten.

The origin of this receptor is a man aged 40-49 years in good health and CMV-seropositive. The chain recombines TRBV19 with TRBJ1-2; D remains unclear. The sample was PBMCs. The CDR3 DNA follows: TGTGCCAGTAGTGGGTCAGGACCGGGAAACTATGGCTACACCTTC. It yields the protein CASSGSGPGNYGYTF.